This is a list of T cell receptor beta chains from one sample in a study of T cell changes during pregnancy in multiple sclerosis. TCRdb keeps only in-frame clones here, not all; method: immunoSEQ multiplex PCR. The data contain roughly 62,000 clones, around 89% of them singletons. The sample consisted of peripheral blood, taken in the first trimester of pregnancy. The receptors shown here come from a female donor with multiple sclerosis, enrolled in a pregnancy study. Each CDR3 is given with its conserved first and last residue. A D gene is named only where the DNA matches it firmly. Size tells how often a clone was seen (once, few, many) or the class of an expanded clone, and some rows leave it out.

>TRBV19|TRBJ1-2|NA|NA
CASSNQGDGYTF
TGTGCCAGTAGCAATCAAGGGGATGGCTACACCTTC
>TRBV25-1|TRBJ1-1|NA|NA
CASSGATRVAEAFF
TGTGCCAGCAGTGGGGCCACCAGGGTCGCTGAAGCTTTCTTT
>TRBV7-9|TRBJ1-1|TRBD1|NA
CASSSSTGRAFF
TGTGCCAGCAGCTCATCGACAGGGCGGGCTTTCTTT
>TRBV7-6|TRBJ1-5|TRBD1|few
CASIPDRGLFRPQHF
TGTGCCAGCATCCCTGACAGGGGGCTTTTTAGGCCCCAGCATTTT
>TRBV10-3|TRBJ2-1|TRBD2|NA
CAISSTGTSFNEQFF
TGTGCCATCAGTTCAACCGGGACTAGCTTCAATGAGCAGTTCTTC
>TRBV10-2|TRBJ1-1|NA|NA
CASSAPNGVRAEAFF
TGCGCCAGCAGTGCCCCTAACGGGGTGAGGGCTGAAGCTTTCTTT
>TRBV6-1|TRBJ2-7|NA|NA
CASSEGGAGRGLQQYF
TGTGCCAGCAGTGAGGGGGGGGCAGGGAGGGGGTTGCAGCAGTACTTC
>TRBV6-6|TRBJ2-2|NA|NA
CASSQYTGELFF
TGTGCCAGCAGTCAATACACCGGGGAGCTGTTTTTT
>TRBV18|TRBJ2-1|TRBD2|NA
CASSPLSGMDNEQFF
TGTGCCAGCTCACCTCTTAGCGGGATGGACAATGAGCAGTTCTTC
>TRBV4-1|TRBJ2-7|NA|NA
CASSQAYGQRTSYEQYF
TGCGCCAGCAGCCAAGCCTACGGACAGCGGACCTCCTACGAGCAGTACTTC
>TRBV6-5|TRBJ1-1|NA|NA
CASSYSGGAVLGEAFF
TGTGCCAGCAGTTACTCGGGAGGGGCGGTGCTTGGGGAAGCTTTCTTT
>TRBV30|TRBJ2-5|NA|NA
CAWTSWDSISLAQYF
TGTGCCTGGACCAGTTGGGACTCGATAAGTTTGGCCCAGTACTTC
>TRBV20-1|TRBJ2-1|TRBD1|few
CRAGGNEQFF
TGCAGAGCAGGGGGCAATGAGCAGTTCTTC
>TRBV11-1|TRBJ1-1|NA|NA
CASSLGTPGYYTEAFF
TGTGCCAGCAGCTTAGGGACCCCAGGGTATTACACTGAAGCTTTCTTT
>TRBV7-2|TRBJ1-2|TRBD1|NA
CASSPTGFYGYTF
TGTGCCAGCAGCCCGACAGGGTTCTATGGCTACACCTTC
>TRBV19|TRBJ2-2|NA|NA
CASRGTGEELFF
TGTGCCAGCCGAGGAACTGGCGAGGAGCTGTTTTTT
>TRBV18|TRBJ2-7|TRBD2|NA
CASSPFPGTSLGSKQYF
TGTGCCAGCTCACCCTTCCCCGGGACTAGTTTGGGGTCGAAGCAGTACTTC
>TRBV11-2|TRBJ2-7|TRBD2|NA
CASSLEAGSRWGGYEQYF
TGTGCCAGCAGCTTAGAGGCGGGGAGTCGCTGGGGGGGCTACGAGCAGTACTTC
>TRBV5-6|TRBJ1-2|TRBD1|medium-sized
CASSPGQGWGYTF
TGTGCCAGCAGCCCCGGACAGGGATGGGGCTACACCTTC
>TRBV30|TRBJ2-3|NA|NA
CAWSDRWDTQYF
TGTGCCTGGAGTGACCGGTGGGATACGCAGTATTTT
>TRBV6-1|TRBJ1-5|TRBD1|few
CASRTGTGDQPQHF
TGTGCCAGCAGAACCGGGACAGGGGATCAGCCCCAGCATTTT
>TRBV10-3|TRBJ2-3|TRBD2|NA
CAISESERGGMYF
TGTGCCATCAGTGAGTCGGAGCGGGGGGGCATGTATTTT
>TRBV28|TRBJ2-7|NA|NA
CASSSATGTIYEQYF
TGTGCCAGCAGTTCTGCGACAGGAACGATCTACGAGCAGTACTTC
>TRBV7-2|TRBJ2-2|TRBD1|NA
CASSLGQGLGGELFF
TGTGCCAGCAGCTTAGGACAGGGGCTGGGGGGGGAGCTGTTTTTT
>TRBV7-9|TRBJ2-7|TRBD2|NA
CASSTQLPGGVYEQYF
TGTGCCAGCAGCACCCAACTACCGGGAGGGGTCTACGAGCAGTACTTC